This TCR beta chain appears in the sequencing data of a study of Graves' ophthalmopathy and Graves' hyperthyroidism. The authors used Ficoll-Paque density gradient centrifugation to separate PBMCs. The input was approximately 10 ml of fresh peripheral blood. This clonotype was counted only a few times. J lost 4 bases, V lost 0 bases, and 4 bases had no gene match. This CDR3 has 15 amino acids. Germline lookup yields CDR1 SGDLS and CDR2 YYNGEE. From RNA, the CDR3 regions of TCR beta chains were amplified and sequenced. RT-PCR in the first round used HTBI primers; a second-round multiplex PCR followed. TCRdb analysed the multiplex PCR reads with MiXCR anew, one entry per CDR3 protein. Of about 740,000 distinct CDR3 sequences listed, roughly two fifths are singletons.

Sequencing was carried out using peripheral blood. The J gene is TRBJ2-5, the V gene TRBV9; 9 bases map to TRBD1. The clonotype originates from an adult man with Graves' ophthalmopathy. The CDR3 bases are TGTGCCAGCAGCGTAGGGGACAGGGTATTAGAGACCCAGTACTTC. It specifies CASSVGDRVLETQYF. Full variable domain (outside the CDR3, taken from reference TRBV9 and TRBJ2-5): DSGVTQTPKHLITATGQRVTLRCSPRSGDLSVYWYQQSLDQGLQFLIQYYNGEERAKGNILERFSAQQFPDLHSELNLSSLELGDSALYFCASSVGDRVLETQYFGPGTRLLVL.